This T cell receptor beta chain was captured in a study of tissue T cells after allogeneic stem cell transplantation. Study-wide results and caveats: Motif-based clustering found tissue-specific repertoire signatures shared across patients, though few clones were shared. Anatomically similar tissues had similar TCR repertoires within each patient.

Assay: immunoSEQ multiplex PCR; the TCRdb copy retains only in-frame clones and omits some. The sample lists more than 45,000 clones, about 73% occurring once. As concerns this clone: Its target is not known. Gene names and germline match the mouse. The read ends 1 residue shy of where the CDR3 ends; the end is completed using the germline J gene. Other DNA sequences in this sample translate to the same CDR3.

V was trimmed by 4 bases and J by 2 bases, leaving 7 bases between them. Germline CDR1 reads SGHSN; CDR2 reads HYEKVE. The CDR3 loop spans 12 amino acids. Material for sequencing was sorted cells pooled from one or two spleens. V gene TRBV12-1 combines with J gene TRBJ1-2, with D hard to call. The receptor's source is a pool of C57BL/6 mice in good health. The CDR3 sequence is CASSLGNSDYTF. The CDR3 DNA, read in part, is TGTGCCAGCTCACTGGGGAACTCCGACTACACC.